The 3 T cell receptor beta chains below all came from one sample that was sequenced in a study of T cells expressing NK-cell markers. TCRdb processed the 5' RACE reads again and assigns one entry to each CDR3 protein, with no DNA. The table gives fewer than 200,000 distinct CDR3 sequences; the top ten clones make up roughly 18% of it. The material sequenced was blood T cells: a sorted CD56 or NKG2C T cell subset, CD4+ or CD8+ T cells, or bulk PBMC T cells (not recorded which). These TCRs come from a woman aged 18-70 years in good health.

V gene TRBV20-1 combines with J gene TRBJ1-1; checking the TCRdb D call of TRBD1 is not possible without DNA. The CDR3 spans 16 residues. The germline V gene encodes CDR1 DFQATT and CDR2 SNEGSKA (reference sequence). The CDR3 is CSASTLTMGGRPEAFF.

The V call is TRBV2, the J call TRBJ2-7; there is no DNA to check the TCRdb D call of TRBD2. In germline, CDR1 is SNHLY, CDR2 FYNNEI. The CDR3 length is 14 residues. This chain's CDR3 is CASTREPSAYEQYF.

The CDR3 reads CASSSGLSLEQYF. This sequence joins TRBV7-2 and TRBJ2-7; the D call of TRBD2 rests on TCRdb alone, since no DNA is present to check it. The CDR3 length is 13 residues. The V gene's germline CDR1 is SGHTA and CDR2 FQGNSA.